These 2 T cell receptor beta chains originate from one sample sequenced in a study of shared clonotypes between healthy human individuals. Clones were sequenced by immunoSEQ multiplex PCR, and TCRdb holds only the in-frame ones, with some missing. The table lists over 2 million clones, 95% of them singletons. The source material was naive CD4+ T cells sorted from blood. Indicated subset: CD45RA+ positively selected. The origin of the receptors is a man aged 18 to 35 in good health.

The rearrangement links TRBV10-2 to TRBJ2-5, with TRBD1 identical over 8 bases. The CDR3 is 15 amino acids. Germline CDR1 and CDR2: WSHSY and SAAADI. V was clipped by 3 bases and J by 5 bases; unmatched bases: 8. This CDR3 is CASSDRQGRRETQYF. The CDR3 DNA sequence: TGCGCCAGCAGTGACCGACAGGGGAGGCGGGAGACCCAGTACTTC.

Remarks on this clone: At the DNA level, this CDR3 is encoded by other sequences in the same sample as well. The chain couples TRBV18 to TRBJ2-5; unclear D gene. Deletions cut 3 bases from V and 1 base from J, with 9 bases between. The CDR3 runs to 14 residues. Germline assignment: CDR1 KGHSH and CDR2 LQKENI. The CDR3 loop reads CASSPGLSQETQYF. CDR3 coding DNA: TGTGCCAGCTCACCGGGTCTCAGCCAAGAGACCCAGTACTTC.